This T cell receptor (beta chain) comes out of a study of cytomegalovirus exposure and HLA in healthy donors. Overall study results and limits: Reported findings show TCR beta sequences accurately forecast HLA-A and HLA-B alleles in most subjects. V- and J-gene trimming in TCR beta was tied to a missense DCLRE1C variant by an analysis performed later.

As to this clone: Its antigen remains unknown.

A multiplex PCR was run with 60 Vbeta primers and 13 Jbeta primers. In the study's own analysis: In a later analysis, of some 80 million unique beta chains, 9 million to 11 million appeared in at least two donors. The table came from immunoSEQ multiplex PCR; TCRdb's copy has only in-frame clones and leaves some out. V and J calls and clone size are copied from that table; D and trimming were computed from the DNA. The sample carries a few hundred thousand clones, roughly 80% recorded once. The ends lost 1 base at V and 4 bases at J; junction bases unmatched: 4. This CDR3 has 14 amino acids. Per germline, CDR1 SGHTA and CDR2 FQGNSA.

The TCR comes from a girl aged 5-17 years in good health and CMV-seronegative. Input material: PBMCs. V usage is TRBV7-2 and J usage is TRBJ2-7; the match to TRBD1 covers 7 bases. For the CDR3, the DNA is TGTGCCAGCAGCTTAGACAGGGGTAATTACGAGCAGTACTTC. Translated: CASSLDRGNYEQYF. Complete variable domain (other parts from reference TRBV7-2 and TRBJ2-7): GAGVSQSPSNKVTEKGKDVELRCDPISGHTALYWYRQSLGQGLEFLIYFQGNSAPDKSGLPSDRFSAERTGGSVSTLTIQRTQQEDSAVYLCASSLDRGNYEQYFGPGTRLTVT.